This TCR beta chain was retrieved from a study of T cells in Graves' hyperthyroidism and ophthalmopathy. Amplified TCR beta CDR3 regions came from RNA transcripts. A first-round RT-PCR of the TCR CDR3 used the HTBI primer set. Using its own MiXCR run on the multiplex PCR reads, TCRdb lists one record per CDR3 protein. The sample contains about 600,000 distinct CDR3 sequences, approximately 16% of which appear only once. For this clonotype: As yet, its antigen is unknown.

Per germline, CDR1 SGHRS and CDR2 YFSETQ. V trimming: 3 bases; J trimming: 0 bases; junction bases outside the gene matches: 3. This CDR3 comprises 16 residues. General observations from the study: Blood also contained most expanded thyroid clonotypes above 0.001.

The clonotype comes from a woman between 40 and 55 years old with Graves' ophthalmopathy. The V and J genes are TRBV5-1 and TRBJ1-6; TRBD1 aligns across 7 bases. Specimen: blood. The CDR3 bases are TGCGCCAGCAGCTACGCAGGGGGCTCCTATAATTCACCCCTCCACTTT. Its translation is CASSYAGGSYNSPLHF.